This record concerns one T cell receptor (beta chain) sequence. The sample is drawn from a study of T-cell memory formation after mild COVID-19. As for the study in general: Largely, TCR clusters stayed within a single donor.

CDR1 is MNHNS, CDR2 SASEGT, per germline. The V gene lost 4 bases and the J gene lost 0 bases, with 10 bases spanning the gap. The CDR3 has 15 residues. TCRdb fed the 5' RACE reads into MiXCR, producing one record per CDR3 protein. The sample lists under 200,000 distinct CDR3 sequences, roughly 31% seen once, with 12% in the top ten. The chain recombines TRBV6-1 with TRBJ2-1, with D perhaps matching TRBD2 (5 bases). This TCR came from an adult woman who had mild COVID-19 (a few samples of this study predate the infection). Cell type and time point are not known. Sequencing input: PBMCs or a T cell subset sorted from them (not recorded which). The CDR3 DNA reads TGTGCCAGCAGTGTGGACTTAAGCTCCTACAATGAGCAGTTCTTC. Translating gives CASSVDLSSYNEQFF.